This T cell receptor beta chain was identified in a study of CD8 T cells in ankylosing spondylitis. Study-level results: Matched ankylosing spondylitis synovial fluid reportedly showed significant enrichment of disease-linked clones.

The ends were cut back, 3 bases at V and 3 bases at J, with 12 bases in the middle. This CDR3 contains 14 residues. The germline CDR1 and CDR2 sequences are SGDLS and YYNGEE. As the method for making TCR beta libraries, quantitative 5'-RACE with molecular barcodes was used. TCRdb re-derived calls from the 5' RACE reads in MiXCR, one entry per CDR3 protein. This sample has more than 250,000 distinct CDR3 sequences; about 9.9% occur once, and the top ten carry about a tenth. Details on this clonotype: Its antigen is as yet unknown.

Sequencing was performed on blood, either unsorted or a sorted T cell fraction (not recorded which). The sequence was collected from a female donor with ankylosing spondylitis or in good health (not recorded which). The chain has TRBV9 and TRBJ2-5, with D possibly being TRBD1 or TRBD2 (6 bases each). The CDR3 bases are TGTGCCAGCAGCGAGGGGGGCGGGGAAGAGACCCAGTACTTC. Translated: CASSEGGGEETQYF.